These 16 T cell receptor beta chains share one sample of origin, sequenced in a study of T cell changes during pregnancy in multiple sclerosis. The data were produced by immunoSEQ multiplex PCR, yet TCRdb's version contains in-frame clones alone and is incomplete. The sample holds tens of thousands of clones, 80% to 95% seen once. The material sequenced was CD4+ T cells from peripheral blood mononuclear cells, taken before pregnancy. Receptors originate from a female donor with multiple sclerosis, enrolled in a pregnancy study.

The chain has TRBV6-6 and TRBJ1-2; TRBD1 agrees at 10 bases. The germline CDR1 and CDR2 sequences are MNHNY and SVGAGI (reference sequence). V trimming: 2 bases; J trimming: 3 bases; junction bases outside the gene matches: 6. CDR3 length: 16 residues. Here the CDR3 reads CASSYAPGTGDYGYTF. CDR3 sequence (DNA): TGTGCCAGCAGTTACGCCCCCGGGACAGGGGACTATGGCTACACCTTC.

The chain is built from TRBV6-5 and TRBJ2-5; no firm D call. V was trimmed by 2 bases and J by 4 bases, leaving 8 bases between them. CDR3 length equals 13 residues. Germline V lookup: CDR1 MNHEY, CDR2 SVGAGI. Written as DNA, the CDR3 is TGTGCCAGCAGTTACCCTAATCGAGAGACCCAGTACTTC. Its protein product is CASSYPNRETQYF.

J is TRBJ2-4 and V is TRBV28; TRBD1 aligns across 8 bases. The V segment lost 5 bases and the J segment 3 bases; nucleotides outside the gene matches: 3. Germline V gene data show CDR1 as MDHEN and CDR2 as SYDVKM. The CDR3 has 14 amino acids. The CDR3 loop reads CASSVQGGKNIQYF. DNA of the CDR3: TGTGCCAGCAGTGTACAGGGGGGCAAAAACATTCAGTACTTC. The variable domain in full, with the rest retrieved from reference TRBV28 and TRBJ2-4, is DVKVTQSSRYLVKRTGEKVFLECVQDMDHENMFWYRQDPGLGLRLIYFSYDVKMKEKGDIPEGYSVSREKKERFSLILESASTNQTSMYLCASSVQGGKNIQYFGAGTRLSVL.

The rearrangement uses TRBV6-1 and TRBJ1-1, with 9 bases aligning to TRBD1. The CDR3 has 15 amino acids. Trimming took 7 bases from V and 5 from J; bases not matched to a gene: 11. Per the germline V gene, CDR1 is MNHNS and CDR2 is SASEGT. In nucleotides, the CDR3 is TGTGCCAGCACCATAAAACAGGGGGCGATAACTGAAGCTTTCTTT. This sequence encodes CASTIKQGAITEAFF.

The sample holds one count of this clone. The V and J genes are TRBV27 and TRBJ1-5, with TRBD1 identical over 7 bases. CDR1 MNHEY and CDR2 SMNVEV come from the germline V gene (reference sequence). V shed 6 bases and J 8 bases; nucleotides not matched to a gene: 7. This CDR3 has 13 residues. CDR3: CASSLRQGEPQHF. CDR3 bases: TGTGCCAGCAGCCTTAGACAGGGTGAGCCCCAGCATTTT.

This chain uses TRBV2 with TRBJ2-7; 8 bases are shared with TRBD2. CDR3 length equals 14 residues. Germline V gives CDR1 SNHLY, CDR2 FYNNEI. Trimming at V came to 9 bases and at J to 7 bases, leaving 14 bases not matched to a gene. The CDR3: CARGGLGAPAEQYF. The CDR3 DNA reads TGTGCCAGGGGGGGACTAGGGGCTCCTGCTGAGCAGTACTTC. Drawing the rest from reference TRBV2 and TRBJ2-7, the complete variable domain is EPEVTQTPSHQVTQMGQEVILRCVPISNHLYFYWYRQILGQKVEFLVSFYNNEISEKSEIFDDQFSVERPDGSNFTLKIRSTKLEDSAMYFCARGGLGAPAEQYFGPGTRLTVT.

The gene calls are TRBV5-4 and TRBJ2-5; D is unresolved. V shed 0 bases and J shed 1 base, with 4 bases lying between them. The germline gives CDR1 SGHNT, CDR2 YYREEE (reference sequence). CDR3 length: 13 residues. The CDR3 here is CASSLDSQETQYF. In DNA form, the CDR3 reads TGTGCCAGCAGCTTGGACAGCCAAGAGACCCAGTACTTC.

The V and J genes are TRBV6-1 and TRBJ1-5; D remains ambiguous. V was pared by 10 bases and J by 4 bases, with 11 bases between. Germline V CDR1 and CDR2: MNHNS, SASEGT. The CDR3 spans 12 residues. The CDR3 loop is CATNRGNQPQHF. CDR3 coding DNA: TGTGCCACCAACCGCGGGAATCAGCCCCAGCATTTT.

The CDR3 reads CASSLARGGQEQYF. Written as DNA, the CDR3 is TGTGCCAGCAGCTTAGCGCGAGGGGGCCAGGAGCAGTACTTC. The chain has TRBV7-9 and TRBJ2-7; 7 bases agree with TRBD1. The germline V gene has CDR1 SEHNR and CDR2 FQNEAQ (reference sequence). V dropped 0 bases and J dropped 7; count of bases not matched to a gene: 6. The CDR3 is 14 residues long.

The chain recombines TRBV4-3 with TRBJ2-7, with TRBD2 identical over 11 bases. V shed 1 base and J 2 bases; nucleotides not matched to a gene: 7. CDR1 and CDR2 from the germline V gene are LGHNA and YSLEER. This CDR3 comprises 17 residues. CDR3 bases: TGCGCCAGCAGCCAAGGACTAGCGGGAACCATACCCTACGAGCAGTACTTC. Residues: CASSQGLAGTIPYEQYF.

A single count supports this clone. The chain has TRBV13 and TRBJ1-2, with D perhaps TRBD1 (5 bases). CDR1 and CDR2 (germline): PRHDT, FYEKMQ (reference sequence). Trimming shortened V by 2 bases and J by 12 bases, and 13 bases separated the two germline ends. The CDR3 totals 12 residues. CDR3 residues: CASSLRGRWDTF. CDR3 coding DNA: TGTGCCAGCAGCTTAAGGGGCCGGTGGGACACCTTC.

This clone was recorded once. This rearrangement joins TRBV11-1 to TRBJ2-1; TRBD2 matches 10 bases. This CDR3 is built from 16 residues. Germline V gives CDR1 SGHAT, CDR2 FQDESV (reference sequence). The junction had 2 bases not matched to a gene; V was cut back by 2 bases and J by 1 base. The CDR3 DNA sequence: TGTGCCAGCAGCTTAATAGCGGGAGGATCCTACAATGAGCAGTTCTTC. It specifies CASSLIAGGSYNEQFF.

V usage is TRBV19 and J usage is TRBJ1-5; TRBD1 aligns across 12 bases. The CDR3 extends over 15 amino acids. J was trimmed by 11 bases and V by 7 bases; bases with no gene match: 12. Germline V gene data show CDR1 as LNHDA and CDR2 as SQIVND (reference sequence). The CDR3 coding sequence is TGTGCCAGTAACGGACCGGGACAGGGGGCTAGGTCCCAGCATTTT. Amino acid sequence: CASNGPGQGARSQHF.

DNA of the CDR3: TGTGCCAGTGGCGGGACGGACTCCTACGAGCAGTACTTC. It yields the protein CASGGTDSYEQYF. This chain connects TRBV19 to TRBJ2-7; D might be TRBD2 (6 bases). CDR3 length: 13 residues. V shed 8 bases and J shed 0 bases, with 11 bases lying between them. Germline CDR1 is LNHDA and CDR2 is SQIVND (reference sequence).

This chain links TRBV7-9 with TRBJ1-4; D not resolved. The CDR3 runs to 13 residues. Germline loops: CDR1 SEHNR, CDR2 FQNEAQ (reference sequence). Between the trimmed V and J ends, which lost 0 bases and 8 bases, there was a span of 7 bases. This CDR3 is CASSLAFLEKLFF. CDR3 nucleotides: TGTGCCAGCAGCTTAGCTTTTTTAGAAAAACTGTTTTTT.

CDR3 loop: CASSRQRTGTDTQYF. For the CDR3, the DNA is TGTGCCAGCAGTCGACAGCGGACAGGAACAGATACGCAGTATTTT. The rearrangement links TRBV6-5 to TRBJ2-3; 7 nucleotides line up with TRBD1. Trimming at V came to 5 bases and at J to 3 bases, leaving 8 bases not matched to a gene. This CDR3 is 15 amino acids long. Germline loops: CDR1 MNHEY, CDR2 SVGAGI.